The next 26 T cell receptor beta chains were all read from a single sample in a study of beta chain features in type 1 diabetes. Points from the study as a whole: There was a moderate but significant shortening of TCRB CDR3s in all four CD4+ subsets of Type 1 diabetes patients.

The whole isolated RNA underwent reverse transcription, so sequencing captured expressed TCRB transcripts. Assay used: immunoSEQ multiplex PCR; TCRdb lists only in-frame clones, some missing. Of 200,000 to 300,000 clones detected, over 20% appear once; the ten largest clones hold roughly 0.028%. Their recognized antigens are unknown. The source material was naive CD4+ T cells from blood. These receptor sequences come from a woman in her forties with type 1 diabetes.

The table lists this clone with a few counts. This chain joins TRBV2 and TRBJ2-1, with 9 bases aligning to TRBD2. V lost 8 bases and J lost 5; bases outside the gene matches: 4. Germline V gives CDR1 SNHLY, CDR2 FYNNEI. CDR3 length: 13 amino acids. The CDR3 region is CASSKRGDNEQFF. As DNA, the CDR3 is TGTGCCAGCTCTAAGCGGGGGGACAATGAGCAGTTCTTC.

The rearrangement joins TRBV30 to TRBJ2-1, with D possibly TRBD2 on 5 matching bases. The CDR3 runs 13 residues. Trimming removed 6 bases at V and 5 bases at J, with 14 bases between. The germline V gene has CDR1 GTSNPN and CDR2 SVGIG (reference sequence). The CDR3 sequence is CACGSSPDNEQFF. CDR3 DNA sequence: TGTGCCTGCGGGTCTAGCCCAGACAATGAGCAGTTCTTC. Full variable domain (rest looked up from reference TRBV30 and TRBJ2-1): SQTIHQWPATLVQPVGSPLSLECTVEGTSNPNLYWYRQAAGRGLQLLFYSVGIGQISSEVPQNLSASRPQDRQFILSSKKLLLSDSGFYLCACGSSPDNEQFFGPGTRLTVL.

CDR3 region: CASSLLETLTSGSYEQYF. The CDR3 DNA reads TGTGCCAGCAGTTTGCTCGAAACCCTTACTAGCGGTTCCTACGAGCAGTACTTC. V usage is TRBV28 and J usage is TRBJ2-7, with 8 bases fitting TRBD2. Trimming took 3 bases from V and 1 from J; bases not matched to a gene: 14. This CDR3 spans 18 amino acids. Germline assignment: CDR1 MDHEN and CDR2 SYDVKM.

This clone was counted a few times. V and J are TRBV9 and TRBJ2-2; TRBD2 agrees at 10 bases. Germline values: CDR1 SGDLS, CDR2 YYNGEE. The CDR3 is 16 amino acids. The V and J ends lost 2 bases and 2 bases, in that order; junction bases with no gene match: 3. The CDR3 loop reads CASSVSSGSNTGELFF. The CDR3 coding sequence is TGTGCCAGCAGCGTCTCTAGCGGGAGTAACACCGGGGAGCTGTTTTTT.

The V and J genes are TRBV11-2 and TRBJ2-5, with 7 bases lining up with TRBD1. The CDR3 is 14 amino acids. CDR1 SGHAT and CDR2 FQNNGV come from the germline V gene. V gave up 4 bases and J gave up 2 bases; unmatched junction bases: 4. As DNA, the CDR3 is TGTGCCAGCAGCTCTAGACAGGGACAAGAGACCCAGTACTTC. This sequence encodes CASSSRQGQETQYF.

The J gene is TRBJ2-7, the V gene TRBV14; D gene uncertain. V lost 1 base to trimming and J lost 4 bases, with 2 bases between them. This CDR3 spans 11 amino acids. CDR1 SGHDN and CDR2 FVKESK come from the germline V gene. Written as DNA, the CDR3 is TGTGCCAGCAGCCAAGCGTACGAGCAGTACTTC. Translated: CASSQAYEQYF.

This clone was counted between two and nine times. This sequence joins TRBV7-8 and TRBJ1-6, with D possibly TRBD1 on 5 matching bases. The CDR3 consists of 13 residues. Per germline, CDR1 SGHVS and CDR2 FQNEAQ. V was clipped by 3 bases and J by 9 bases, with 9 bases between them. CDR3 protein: CASSLEGSSPLHF. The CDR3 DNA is TGTGCCAGCAGCTTGGAGGGGAGTTCACCCCTCCACTTT.

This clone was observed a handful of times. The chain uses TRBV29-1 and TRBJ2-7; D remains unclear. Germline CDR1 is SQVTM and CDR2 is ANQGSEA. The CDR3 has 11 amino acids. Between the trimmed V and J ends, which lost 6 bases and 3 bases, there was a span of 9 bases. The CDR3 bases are TGCAGCGTCCAGGTGGACTACGAGCAGTACTTC. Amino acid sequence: CSVQVDYEQYF.

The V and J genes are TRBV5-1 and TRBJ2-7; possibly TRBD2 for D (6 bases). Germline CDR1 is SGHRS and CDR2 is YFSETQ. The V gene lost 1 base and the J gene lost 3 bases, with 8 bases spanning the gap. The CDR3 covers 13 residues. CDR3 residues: CASSLTSIYEQYF. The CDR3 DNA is TGCGCCAGCAGCTTGACTAGCATCTACGAGCAGTACTTC.

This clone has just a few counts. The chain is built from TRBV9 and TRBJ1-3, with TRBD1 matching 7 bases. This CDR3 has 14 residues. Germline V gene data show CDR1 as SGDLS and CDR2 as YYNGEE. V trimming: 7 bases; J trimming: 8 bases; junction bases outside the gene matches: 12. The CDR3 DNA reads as TGTGCCAGCTCCAACTACAGGGGCGGGGACACCATATATTTT. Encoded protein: CASSNYRGGDTIYF.

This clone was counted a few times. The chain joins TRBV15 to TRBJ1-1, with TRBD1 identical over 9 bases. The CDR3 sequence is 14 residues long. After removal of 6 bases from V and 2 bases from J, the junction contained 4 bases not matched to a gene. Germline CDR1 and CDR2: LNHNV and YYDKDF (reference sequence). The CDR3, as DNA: TGTGCCACCAGTGGGGGACAGGGAAACACTGAAGCTTTCTTT. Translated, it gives CATSGGQGNTEAFF. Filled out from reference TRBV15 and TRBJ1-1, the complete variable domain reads DAMVIQNPRYQVTQFGKPVTLSCSQTLNHNVMYWYQQKSSQAPKLLFHYYDKDFNNEADTPDNFQSRRPNTSFCFLDIRSPGLGDTAMYLCATSGGQGNTEAFFGQGTRLTVV.

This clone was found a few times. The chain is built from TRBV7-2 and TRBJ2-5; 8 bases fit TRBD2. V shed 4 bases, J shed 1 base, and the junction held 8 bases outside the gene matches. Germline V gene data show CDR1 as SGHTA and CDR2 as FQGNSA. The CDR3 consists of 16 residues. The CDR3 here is CASSSQIGGAQETQYF. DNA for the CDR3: TGTGCCAGCAGCTCCCAAATCGGGGGGGCCCAAGAGACCCAGTACTTC.

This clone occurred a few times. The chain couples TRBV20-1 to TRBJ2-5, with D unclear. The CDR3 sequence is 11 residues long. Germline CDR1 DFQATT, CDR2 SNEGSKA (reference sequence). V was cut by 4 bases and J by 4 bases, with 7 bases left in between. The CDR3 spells CSANGRETQYF. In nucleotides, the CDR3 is TGCAGTGCTAACGGTAGAGAGACCCAGTACTTC.

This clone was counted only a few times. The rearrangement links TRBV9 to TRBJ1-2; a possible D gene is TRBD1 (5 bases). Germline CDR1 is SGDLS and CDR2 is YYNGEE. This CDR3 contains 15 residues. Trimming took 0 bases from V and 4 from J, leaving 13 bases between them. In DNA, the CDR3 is TGTGCCAGCAGCGTAGTTCCAGGACAAAGCTATGGCTACACCTTC. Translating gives CASSVVPGQSYGYTF.

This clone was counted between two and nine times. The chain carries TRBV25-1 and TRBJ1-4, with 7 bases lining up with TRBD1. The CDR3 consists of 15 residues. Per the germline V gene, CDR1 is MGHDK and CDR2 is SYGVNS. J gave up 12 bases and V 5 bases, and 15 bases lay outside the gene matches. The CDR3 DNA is TGTGCCAGCAGTACCCCACAGGGGAAGAGGGTTGAACTGTTTTTT. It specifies CASSTPQGKRVELFF.

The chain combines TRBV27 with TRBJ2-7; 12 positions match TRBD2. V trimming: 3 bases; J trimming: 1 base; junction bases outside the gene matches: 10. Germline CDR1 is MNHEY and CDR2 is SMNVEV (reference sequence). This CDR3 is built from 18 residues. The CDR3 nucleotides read TGTGCCAGCAGTTTCCAATACGGACTAGCGGGATCTTCCTACGAGCAGTACTTC. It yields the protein CASSFQYGLAGSSYEQYF.

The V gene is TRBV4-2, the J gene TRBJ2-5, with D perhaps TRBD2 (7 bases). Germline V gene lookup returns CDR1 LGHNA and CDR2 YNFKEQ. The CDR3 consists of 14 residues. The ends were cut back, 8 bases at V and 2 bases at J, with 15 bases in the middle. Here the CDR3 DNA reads TGTGCCAGCGGGGAGGGACACCCTCAAGAGACCCAGTACTTC. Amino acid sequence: CASGEGHPQETQYF.

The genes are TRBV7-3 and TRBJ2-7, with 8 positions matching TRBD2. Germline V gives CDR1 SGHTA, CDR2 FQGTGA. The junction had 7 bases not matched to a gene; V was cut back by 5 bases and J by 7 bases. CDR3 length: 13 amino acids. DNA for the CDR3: TGTGCCAGCAGCCCAGGACTAGCCGGAGAGCAGTACTTC. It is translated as CASSPGLAGEQYF. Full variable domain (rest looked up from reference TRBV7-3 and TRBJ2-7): GAGVSQTPSNKVTEKGKYVELRCDPISGHTALYWYRQSLGQGPEFLIYFQGTGAADDSGLPNDRFFAVRPEGSVSTLKIQRTERGDSAVYLCASSPGLAGEQYFGPGTRLTVT.

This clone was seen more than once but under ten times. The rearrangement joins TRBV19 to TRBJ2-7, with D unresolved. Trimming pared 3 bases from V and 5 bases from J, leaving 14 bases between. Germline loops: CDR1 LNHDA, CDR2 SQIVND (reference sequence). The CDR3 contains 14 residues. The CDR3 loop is CASSMVRASNEQYF. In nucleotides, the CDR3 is TGTGCCAGTAGTATGGTGAGAGCGTCCAACGAGCAGTACTTC.

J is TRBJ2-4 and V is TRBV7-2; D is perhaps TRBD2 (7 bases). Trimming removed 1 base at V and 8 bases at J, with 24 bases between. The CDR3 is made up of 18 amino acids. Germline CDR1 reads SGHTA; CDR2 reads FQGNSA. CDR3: CASSLVSRGRGAEDIQYF. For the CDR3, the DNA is TGTGCCAGCAGCTTAGTTTCGCGGGGCCGGGGGGCGGAGGACATTCAGTACTTC.

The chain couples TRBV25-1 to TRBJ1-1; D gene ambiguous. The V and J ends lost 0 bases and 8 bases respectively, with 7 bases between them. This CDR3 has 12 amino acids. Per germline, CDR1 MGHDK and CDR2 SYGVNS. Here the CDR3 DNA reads TGTGCCAGCAGTGAATACAACGGGGAAGCTTTCTTT. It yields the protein CASSEYNGEAFF.

The DNA of the CDR3 is TGTGCCAGCGGGGACAGGGCAACCTACGAGCAGTACTTC. This sequence encodes CASGDRATYEQYF. This chain connects TRBV28 to TRBJ2-7; 9 positions agree with TRBD1. The ends lost 8 bases at V and 2 bases at J; junction bases unmatched: 4. Germline CDR1 MDHEN, CDR2 SYDVKM. The CDR3 has 13 residues.

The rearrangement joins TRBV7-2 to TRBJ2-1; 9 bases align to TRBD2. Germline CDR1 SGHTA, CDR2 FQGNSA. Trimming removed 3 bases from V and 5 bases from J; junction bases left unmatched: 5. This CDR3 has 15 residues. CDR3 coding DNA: TGTGCCAGCAGCTTCGGGACTAGCAGAAACAATGAGCAGTTCTTC. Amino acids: CASSFGTSRNNEQFF.

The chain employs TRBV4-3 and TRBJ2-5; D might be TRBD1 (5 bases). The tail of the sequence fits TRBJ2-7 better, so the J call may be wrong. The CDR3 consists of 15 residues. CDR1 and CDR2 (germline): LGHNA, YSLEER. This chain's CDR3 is CASSQQSGASYEQYF. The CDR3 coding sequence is TGCGCCAGCAGCCAACAGTCTGGGGCCTCCTACGAGCAGTACTTC.

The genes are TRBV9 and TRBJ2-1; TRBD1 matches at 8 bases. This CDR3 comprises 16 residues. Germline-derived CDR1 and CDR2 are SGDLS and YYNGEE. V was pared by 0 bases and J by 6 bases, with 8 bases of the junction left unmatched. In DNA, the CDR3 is TGTGCCAGCAGCGTAGGATGGACAGGGAACTTCAATGAGCAGTTCTTC. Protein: CASSVGWTGNFNEQFF.

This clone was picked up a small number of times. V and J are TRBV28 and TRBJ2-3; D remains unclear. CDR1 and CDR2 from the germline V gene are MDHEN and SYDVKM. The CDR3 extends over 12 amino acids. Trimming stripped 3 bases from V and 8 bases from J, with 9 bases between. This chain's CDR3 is CASSFRLVTQYF. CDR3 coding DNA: TGTGCCAGCAGTTTCAGACTGGTTACGCAGTATTTT.